These T cell receptor beta chains were read from a single sample in a study of blood T cell repertoires in COVID-19. The repertoire was sequenced with immunoSEQ multiplex PCR; TCRdb's copy has only in-frame clones and lacks some. The sample records fewer than 120,000 clones, about 79% being singletons. Sequencing input: peripheral blood. The receptor set was obtained from a woman aged 80 or older with active or convalescent COVID-19. CDR3s include the opening cysteine and the closing phenylalanine or tryptophan. A D gene is named only where the DNA matches it firmly.

D gene,J gene,CDR3 length,V gene,CDR3 protein,CDR3 DNA
TRBD2,TRBJ2-1,15,TRBV4-2,CASSQGLAAGGEQFF,TGTGCCAGCAGCCAGGGTCTAGCGGCAGGCGGTGAGCAGTTCTTC
-,TRBJ2-6,16,TRBV3-1/TRBV3-2,CASSRDFSSGANVLTF,TGTGCCAGCAGCCGGGACTTCAGCTCTGGGGCCAACGTCCTGACTTTC
-,TRBJ1-3,14,TRBV10-3,CAIRRDNSGNTIYF,TGTGCCATCAGACGGGACAACTCTGGAAACACCATATATTTT
-,TRBJ2-4,17,TRBV13,CASSSGHGRQAKNIQYF,TGTGCCAGCAGCTCCGGACACGGTAGACAAGCCAAAAACATTCAGTACTTC
TRBD2,TRBJ2-2,15,TRBV11-2,CASRALAGSTGELFF,TGTGCCAGCCGGGCACTAGCGGGAAGTACCGGGGAGCTGTTTTTT
TRBD1,TRBJ2-2,15,TRBV5-5,CASRRGQGIGGELFF,TGTGCCAGCAGACGAGGACAGGGGATTGGCGGGGAGCTGTTTTTT
-,TRBJ2-1,12,TRBV2,CASSGQYNEQFF,TGTGCCAGCAGTGGGCAGTACAATGAGCAGTTCTTC
TRBD1,TRBJ1-2,15,TRBV7-2,CASSKRAGQGHGYTF,TGTGCCAGCAGCAAACGGGCGGGACAGGGGCATGGCTACACCTTC
-,TRBJ1-1,15,TRBV4-3,CASSSQALLNTEAFF,TGCGCCAGCAGCTCGCAGGCGCTTTTAAACACTGAAGCTTTCTTT
-,TRBJ1-2,10,TRBV20-1,CSAWGRGYTF,TGCAGTGCTTGGGGGCGAGGCTACACCTTC
-,TRBJ1-2,13,TRBV4-1,CASSHVRVDGYTF,TGCGCCAGCAGCCATGTCAGGGTTGATGGCTACACCTTC
TRBD1,TRBJ1-5,16,TRBV2,CASGNYGTEPTGPQHF,TGTGCCAGCGGTAACTACGGGACAGAGCCGACGGGGCCCCAGCATTTT
TRBD2,TRBJ2-3,13,TRBV30,CAHSGSTRDTQYF,TGTGCCCATAGCGGGAGCACCAGGGATACGCAGTATTTT
TRBD2,TRBJ2-1,17,TRBV3-1/TRBV3-2,CASSGPGTSGRYNEQFF,TGTGCCAGCAGCGGACCTGGGACTAGCGGGCGATACAATGAGCAGTTCTTC
-,TRBJ1-3,14,TRBV19,CASRQQGPGNTIYF,TGTGCCAGTAGGCAACAGGGACCTGGAAACACCATATATTTT
-,TRBJ2-2,17,TRBV7-8,CASSPMSRVPNTGELFF,TGTGCCAGCAGCCCGATGTCCCGGGTCCCGAACACCGGGGAGCTGTTTTTT